The text below deals with one T cell receptor (beta chain). A read error may produce the germline difference seen at one junction end. The sample is drawn from a study of cytomegalovirus exposure and HLA in healthy donors. The PCR ran on 60 Vbeta and 13 Jbeta primers. Generated by immunoSEQ multiplex PCR, the TCRdb table keeps only in-frame clones and is missing some. This table holds more than 90,000 clones, approximately 72% found once. The CDR3 covers 14 residues. Per the germline V gene, CDR1 is SGHRS and CDR2 is YFSETQ. The sample comprised PBMCs. This receptor was obtained from a woman aged 40 to 55 in good health and CMV-seropositive. V is TRBV5-1 and J is TRBJ1-2; TRBD1 matches 9 bases. DNA for the CDR3: TGCGCCAGCAGACGGACAGGGGTAACAGAAGGCTGCACCTTC. Amino acids: CASRRTGVTEGCTF.